This T cell receptor beta chain was recovered during a study of T cell changes during pregnancy in multiple sclerosis. Produced via immunoSEQ multiplex PCR; TCRdb's table is partial and in-frame only. Of under 120,000 clones in the sample, approximately 89% are singletons; the top ten hold about 3.5%. This CDR3 comprises 18 residues. Sequenced here: peripheral blood, sampled after pregnancy. This TCR derives from a female donor with multiple sclerosis, enrolled in a pregnancy study. The genes are TRBV21-1 and TRBJ1-2; TRBD1 is the table's D call and was not checked against the DNA. TRBV21-1 is a listed pseudogene. The CDR3 reads CASSKPDRDRVPNYGYTF. The CDR3 DNA is TGTGCCAGCAGCAAACCAGACCGGGACAGGGTACCTAACTATGGCTACACCTTC.